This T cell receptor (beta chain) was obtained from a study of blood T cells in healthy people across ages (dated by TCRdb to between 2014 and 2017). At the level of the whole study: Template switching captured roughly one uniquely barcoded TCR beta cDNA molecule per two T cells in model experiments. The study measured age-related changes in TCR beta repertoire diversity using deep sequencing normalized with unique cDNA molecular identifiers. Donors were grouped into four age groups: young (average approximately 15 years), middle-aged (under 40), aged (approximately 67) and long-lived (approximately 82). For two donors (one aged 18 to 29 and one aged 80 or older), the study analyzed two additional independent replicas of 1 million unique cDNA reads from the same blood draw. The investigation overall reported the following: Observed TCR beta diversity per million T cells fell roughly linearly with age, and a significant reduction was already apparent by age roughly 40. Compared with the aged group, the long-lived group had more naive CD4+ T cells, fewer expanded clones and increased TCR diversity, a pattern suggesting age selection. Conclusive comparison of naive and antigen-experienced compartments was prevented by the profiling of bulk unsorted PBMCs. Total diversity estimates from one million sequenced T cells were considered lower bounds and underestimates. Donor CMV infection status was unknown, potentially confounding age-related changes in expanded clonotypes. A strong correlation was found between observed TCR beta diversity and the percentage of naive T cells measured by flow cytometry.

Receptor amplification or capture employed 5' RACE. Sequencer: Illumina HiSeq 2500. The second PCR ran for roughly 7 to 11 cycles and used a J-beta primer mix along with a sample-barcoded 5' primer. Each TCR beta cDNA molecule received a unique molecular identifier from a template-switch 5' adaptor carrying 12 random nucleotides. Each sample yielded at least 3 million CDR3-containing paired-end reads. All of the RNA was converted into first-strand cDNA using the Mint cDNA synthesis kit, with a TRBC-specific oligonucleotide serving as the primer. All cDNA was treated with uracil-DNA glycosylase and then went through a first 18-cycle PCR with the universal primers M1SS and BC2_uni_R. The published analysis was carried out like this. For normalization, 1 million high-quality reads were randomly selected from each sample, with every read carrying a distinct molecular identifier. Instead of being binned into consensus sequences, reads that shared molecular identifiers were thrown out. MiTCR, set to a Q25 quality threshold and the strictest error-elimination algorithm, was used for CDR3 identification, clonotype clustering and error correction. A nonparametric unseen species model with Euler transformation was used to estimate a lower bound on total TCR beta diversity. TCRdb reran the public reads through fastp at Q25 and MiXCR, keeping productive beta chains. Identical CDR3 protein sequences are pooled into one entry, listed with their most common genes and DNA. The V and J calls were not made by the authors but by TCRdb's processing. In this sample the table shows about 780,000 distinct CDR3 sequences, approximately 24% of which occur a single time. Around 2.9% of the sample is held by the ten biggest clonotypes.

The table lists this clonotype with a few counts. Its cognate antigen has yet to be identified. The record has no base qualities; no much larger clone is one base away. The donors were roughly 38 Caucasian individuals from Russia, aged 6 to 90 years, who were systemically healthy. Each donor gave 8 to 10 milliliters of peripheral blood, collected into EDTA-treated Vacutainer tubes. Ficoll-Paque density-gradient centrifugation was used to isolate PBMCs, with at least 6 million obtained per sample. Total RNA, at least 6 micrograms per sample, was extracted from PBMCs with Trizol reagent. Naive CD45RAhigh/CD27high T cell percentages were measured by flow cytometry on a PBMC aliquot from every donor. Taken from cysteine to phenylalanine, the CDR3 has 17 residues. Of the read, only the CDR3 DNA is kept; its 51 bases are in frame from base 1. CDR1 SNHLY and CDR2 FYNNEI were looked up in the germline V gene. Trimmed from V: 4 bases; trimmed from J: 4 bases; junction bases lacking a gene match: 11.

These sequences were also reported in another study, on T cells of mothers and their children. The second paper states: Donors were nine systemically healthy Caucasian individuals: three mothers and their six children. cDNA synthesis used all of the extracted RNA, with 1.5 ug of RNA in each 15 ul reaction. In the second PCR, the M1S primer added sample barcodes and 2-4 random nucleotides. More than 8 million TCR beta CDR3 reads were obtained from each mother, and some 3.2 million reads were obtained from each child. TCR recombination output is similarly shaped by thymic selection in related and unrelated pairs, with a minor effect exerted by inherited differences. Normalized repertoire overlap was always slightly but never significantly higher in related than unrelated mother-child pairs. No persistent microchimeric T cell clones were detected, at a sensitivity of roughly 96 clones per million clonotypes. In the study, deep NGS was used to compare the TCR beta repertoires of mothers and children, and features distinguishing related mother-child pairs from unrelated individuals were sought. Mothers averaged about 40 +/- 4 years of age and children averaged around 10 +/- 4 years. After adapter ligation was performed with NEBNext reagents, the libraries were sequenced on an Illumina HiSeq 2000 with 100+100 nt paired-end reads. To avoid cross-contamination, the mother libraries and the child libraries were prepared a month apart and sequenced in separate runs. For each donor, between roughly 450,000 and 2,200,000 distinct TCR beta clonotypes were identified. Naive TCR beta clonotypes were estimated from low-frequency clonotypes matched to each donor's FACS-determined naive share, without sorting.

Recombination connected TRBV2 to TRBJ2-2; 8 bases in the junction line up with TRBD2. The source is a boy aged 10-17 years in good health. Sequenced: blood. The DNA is TGTGCCAGCAGTGGACGGGGGGGGCAGCTGGGCACCGGGGAGCTGTTTTTT. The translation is CASSGRGGQLGTGELFF.